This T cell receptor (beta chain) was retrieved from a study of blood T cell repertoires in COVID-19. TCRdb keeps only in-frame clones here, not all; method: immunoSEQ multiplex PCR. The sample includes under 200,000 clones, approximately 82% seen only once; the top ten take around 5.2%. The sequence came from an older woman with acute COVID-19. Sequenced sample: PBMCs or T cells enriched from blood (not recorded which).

This chain's CDR3 is CASTAGNYGYTF. The CDR3 coding sequence is TGTGCCAGCACGGCGGGCAACTATGGCTACACCTTC. V is TRBV6-6 and J is TRBJ1-2; D unresolved. CDR1 and CDR2 (germline): MNHNY, SVGAGI (reference sequence). Trimming shortened V by 7 bases and J by 2 bases, and 8 bases separated the two germline ends. The CDR3 covers 12 residues.